The rows below give T cell receptor beta chains drawn from one sample of a study of OX40 agonist ivuxolimab in advanced cancers. TCRdb's copy holds only in-frame clones and misses some; the assay was immunoSEQ multiplex PCR. The table includes 90,000 to 100,000 clones, about 88% detected once. Specimen: CD4+ or CD8+ T cells sorted from blood, collected in a trial of the OX40 agonist ivuxolimab. The receptors originated from an adult with an advanced solid tumor such as melanoma, head and neck, liver or kidney cancer. Each CDR3 is given with its conserved first and last residue. The D gene is left open where the match is weak. Clone size is given for some rows only: seen once, a few or many times, or a class if the clone is expanded.

D	size	J	V	DNA	CDR3
NA	once	TRBJ1-3	TRBV19	TGTGCCAGTAGTATCCTCTCGACATTTGACTCTGGAAACACCATATATTTT	CASSILSTFDSGNTIYF
NA	NA	TRBJ2-7	TRBV7-6	TGTGCCAGCAGCTTAGTCCCCCCCGACGGAGGCAGCTACGAGCAGTACTTC	CASSLVPPDGGSYEQYF
TRBD1	NA	TRBJ1-1	TRBV27	TGTGCCAGCACGCGACAGGGGCGTACTGAAGCTTTCTTT	CASTRQGRTEAFF
NA	NA	TRBJ1-1	TRBV6-5	TGTGCCAGCAGTTACTCGGTTCCGCTGAACACTGAAGCTTTCTTT	CASSYSVPLNTEAFF
NA	NA	TRBJ1-2	TRBV18	TGTGCCAGCTCAAGCTCCGGCGGGGGGGACTATGGCTACACCTTC	CASSSSGGGDYGYTF
TRBD1	NA	TRBJ1-1	TRBV5-1	TGCGCCAGCAGCATAAACACAGGGGGGGTGAACACTGAAGCTTTCTTT	CASSINTGGVNTEAFF
NA	NA	TRBJ1-4	TRBV6-6	TGTGCCAGCAGTTACTCGAGGACTGTTAATGAAAAACTGTTTTTT	CASSYSRTVNEKLFF
NA	NA	TRBJ1-5	TRBV5-8	TGTGCCAGCCCCGGGGGAGGCAATCAGCCCCAGCATTTT	CASPGGGNQPQHF
NA	NA	TRBJ2-5	TRBV18	TGTGCCAGCTCACCAAATGCCGCCCCAGAGACCCAGTACTTC	CASSPNAAPETQYF
NA	NA	TRBJ2-7	TRBV20-1	TGCAGTGCTGAAACAGCGGGCGAGCAGTACTTC	CSAETAGEQYF
TRBD1	NA	TRBJ1-1	TRBV29-1	TGCAGCGTCATCGGACAGGCAAACGCTGAAGCTTTCTTT	CSVIGQANAEAFF
TRBD2	NA	TRBJ2-6	TRBV6-1	TGTGCCAGCAGTGCCACTAGCGGGGAAGCTGGGGCCAACGTCCTGACTTTC	CASSATSGEAGANVLTF
TRBD1	NA	TRBJ1-1	TRBV11-3	TGTGCCAGCAGCCACGGGACAGGGGGAAACACTGAAGCTTTCTTT	CASSHGTGGNTEAFF
TRBD1	NA	TRBJ1-4	TRBV19	TGTGCCACCGGGACAGTTAGTTTGGGAGGGGAAAAACTGTTTTTT	CATGTVSLGGEKLFF
NA	once	TRBJ1-4	TRBV19	TGTGCCAGTAGGAGGGGGGGCGTGGATGAAAAACTGTTTTTT	CASRRGGVDEKLFF
NA	NA	TRBJ2-7	TRBV28	TGTGCCAGCAGTTCAGGGCCATACGAGCAGTACTTC	CASSSGPYEQYF
NA	NA	TRBJ2-1	TRBV30	TGTGCCTGGAGTACCCGGGGGGAGCAGTTCTTC	CAWSTRGEQFF
NA	NA	TRBJ2-1	TRBV14	TGTGCCAGCAGCCGACCCGGCCGGGACAATGAGCAGTTCTTC	CASSRPGRDNEQFF
TRBD1	NA	TRBJ2-5	TRBV5-1	TGCGCCAGCAGCCCGACAGGGATGGAGACCCAGTACTTC	CASSPTGMETQYF
NA	NA	TRBJ1-4	TRBV18	TGTGCCAGCTCACCAGAGTCGAGGCAGAAGAAACTGTTTTTT	CASSPESRQKKLFF
TRBD1	NA	TRBJ1-2	TRBV6-1	TGTGCCAGCGCTTACAGGGGGCGCGATGGCTACACCTTC	CASAYRGRDGYTF
TRBD2	NA	TRBJ2-3	TRBV18	TGTGCCAGCTCACCACCCCGAACTAGCGGGAGGGCCCGAGATACGCAGTATTTT	CASSPPRTSGRARDTQYF
NA	NA	TRBJ2-1	TRBV19	TGTGCCAGTAGTATTCGGCAGACGTACAATGAGCAGTTCTTC	CASSIRQTYNEQFF
NA	NA	TRBJ1-4	TRBV7-9	TGTGCCAGCAGCCCGGGGAGCCAGAATGAAAAACTGTTTTTT	CASSPGSQNEKLFF
NA	NA	TRBJ1-3	TRBV7-9	TGTGCCAGCAGCGTCCTTACGAGGGACACCATATATTTT	CASSVLTRDTIYF